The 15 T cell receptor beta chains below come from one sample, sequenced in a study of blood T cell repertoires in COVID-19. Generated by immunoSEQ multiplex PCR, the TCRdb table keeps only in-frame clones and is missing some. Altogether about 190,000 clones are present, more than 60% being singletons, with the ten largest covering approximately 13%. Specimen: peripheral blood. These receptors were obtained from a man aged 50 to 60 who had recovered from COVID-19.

The CDR3 DNA is TGTGCCAGAAGCCAAGGACGGGGAAACTCCCCGATCGGCTACACCTTC. Residues: CARSQGRGNSPIGYTF. This rearrangement joins TRBV5-3 to TRBJ1-2; D is unresolved. TRBV5-3 is an open reading frame whose function is uncertain. V shed 4 bases and J shed 8 bases, with 24 bases lying between them. This CDR3 is 16 amino acids long.

CDR3 coding DNA: TGTGCCAGCAGCTTATCCTCGACAGGGGGTTCACCCCTCCACTTT. This translates into CASSLSSTGGSPLHF. This sequence joins TRBV7-3 and TRBJ1-6, with TRBD1 matching over 9 bases. The trim removed 2 bases at V and 9 bases at J, leaving 5 bases unmatched. CDR1 and CDR2 (germline): SGHTA, FQGTGA. The CDR3 length is 15 residues.

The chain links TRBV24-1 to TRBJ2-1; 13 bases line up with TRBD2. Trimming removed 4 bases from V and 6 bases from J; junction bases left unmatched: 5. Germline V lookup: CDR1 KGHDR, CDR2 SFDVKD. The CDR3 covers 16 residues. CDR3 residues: CATSEGLAGVLNEQFF. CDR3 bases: TGTGCCACCAGTGAAGGACTAGCGGGAGTTCTCAATGAGCAGTTCTTC.

The CDR3 DNA sequence: TGTGCCACCTCCGGCGGGAGCCGGGGAAATACGCAGTATTTT. It specifies CATSGGSRGNTQYF. The V gene is TRBV24-1, the J gene TRBJ2-3, with 7 bases matching TRBD2. Germline CDR1 reads KGHDR; CDR2 reads SFDVKD. Trimming cost V 9 bases and J 7 bases; bases outside gene matches: 12. CDR3 length equals 14 residues.

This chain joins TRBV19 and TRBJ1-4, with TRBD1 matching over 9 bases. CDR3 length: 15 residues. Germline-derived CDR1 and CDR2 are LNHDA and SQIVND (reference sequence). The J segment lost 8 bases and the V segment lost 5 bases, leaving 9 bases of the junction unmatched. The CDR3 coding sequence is TGTGCCAGTAGTGAGCGCGGGACAGGGACCGAAAAACTGTTTTTT. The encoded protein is CASSERGTGTEKLFF.

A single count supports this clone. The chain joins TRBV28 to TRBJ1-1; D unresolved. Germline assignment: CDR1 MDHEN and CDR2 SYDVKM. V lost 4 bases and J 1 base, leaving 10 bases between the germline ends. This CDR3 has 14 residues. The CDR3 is CASSSEDWNTEAFF. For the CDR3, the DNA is TGTGCCAGCAGTTCCGAGGACTGGAACACTGAAGCTTTCTTT.

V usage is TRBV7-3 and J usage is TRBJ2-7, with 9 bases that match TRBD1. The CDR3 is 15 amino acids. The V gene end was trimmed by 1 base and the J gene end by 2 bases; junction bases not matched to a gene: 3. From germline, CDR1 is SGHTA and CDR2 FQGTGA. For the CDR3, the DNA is TGTGCCAGCAGCTTAAGGGGACAGGGCCCCTACGAGCAGTACTTC. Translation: CASSLRGQGPYEQYF.

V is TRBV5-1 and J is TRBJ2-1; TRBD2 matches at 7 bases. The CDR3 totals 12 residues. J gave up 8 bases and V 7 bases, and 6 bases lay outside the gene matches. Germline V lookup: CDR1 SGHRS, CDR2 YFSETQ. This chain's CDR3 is CASGEGNHEQFF. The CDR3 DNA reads TGCGCCAGCGGGGAGGGAAATCATGAGCAGTTCTTC.

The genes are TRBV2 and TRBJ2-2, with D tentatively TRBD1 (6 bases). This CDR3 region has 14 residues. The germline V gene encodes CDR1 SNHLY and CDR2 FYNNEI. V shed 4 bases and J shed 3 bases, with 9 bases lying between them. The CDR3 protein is CASSGQGHTGELFF. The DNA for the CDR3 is TGTGCCAGCAGTGGGCAGGGGCACACCGGGGAGCTGTTTTTT.

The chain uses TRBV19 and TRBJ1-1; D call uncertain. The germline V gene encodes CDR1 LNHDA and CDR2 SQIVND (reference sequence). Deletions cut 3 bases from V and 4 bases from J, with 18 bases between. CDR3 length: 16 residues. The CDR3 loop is CASSINSGHIGTEAFF. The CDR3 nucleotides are TGTGCCAGTAGTATTAATTCAGGCCATATTGGCACTGAAGCTTTCTTT.

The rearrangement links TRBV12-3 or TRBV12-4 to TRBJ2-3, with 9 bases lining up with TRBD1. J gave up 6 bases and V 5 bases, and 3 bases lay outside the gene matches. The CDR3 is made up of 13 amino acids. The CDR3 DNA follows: TGTGCCAGCAGTGGGACAGGGTCGGATACGCAGTATTTT. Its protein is CASSGTGSDTQYF.

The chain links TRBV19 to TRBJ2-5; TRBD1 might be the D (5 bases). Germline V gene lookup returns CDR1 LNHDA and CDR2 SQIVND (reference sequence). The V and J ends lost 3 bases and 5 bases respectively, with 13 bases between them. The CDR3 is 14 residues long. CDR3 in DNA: TGTGCCAGTAGTATGCTCAATGGGGCCGAGACCCAGTACTTC. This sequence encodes CASSMLNGAETQYF.

This chain's CDR3 is CASSRLAGARSSYNEQFF. CDR3 in DNA: TGTGCCAGTAGCAGACTAGCGGGAGCGAGGAGCTCCTACAATGAGCAGTTCTTC. The chain has TRBV19 and TRBJ2-1, with 12 bases lining up with TRBD2. Germline values: CDR1 LNHDA, CDR2 SQIVND (reference sequence). J gave up 0 bases and V 6 bases, and 9 bases lay outside the gene matches. This CDR3 is 18 amino acids long.

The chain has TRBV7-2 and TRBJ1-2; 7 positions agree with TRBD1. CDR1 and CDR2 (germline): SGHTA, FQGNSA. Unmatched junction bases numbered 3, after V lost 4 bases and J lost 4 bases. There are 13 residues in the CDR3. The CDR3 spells CASSSGQIYGYTF. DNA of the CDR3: TGTGCCAGCAGCTCGGGACAGATCTATGGCTACACCTTC.

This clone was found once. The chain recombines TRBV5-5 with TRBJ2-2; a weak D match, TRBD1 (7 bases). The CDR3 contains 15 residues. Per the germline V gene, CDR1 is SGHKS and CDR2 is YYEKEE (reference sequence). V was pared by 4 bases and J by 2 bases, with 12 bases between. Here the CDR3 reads CASSRQGGNTGELFF. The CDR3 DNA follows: TGTGCCAGCAGCCGACAGGGAGGAAACACCGGGGAGCTGTTTTTT.